This T cell receptor (beta chain) was recovered during a study of post-analysis software for immune sequencing data. Across the study: Secondary progressive, relapsing-remitting and progressive-relapsing multiple sclerosis were among the included disease courses.

This clonotype was observed a single time. Its antigen is currently unknown. Germline CDR1 reads SGHRS; CDR2 reads YFSETQ. Trimming at V came to 4 bases and at J to 7 bases, leaving 7 bases not matched to a gene. The CDR3 extends over 15 amino acids. Study outcomes and limitations: Patients had higher frequencies than controls of about five TRBV segments, including TRBV5-6, TRBV5-1 and TRBV20-1. Versus controls, multiple sclerosis patients showed significantly lower diversity (normalized Chao1).

Presence of unique molecular identifiers characterized the TCR beta cDNA libraries. Input amounts of roughly 0.9 to 10 million T cells were used. These gave around 500,000 cDNA molecules, so each molecule approximated one T cell. Via MiXCR, TCRdb re-called the PCR reads, giving one row per CDR3 protein. This repertoire shows approximately 690,000 distinct CDR3 sequences, 55% to 70% found once; its top ten account for approximately 10%. This chain joins TRBV5-1 and TRBJ2-1; 11 nucleotides line up with TRBD1. This TCR was sampled from a girl aged 2 to 9 with multiple sclerosis. Sequenced material: blood. The CDR3 DNA follows: TGCGCCAGCAGCGCCGGACAGGGGGCATCGAATGAGCAGTTCTTC. It is translated as CASSAGQGASNEQFF. Drawing the rest from reference TRBV5-1 and TRBJ2-1, the complete variable domain is KAGVTQTPRYLIKTRGQQVTLSCSPISGHRSVSWYQQTPGQGLQFLFEYFSETQRNKGNFPGRFSGRQFSNSRSEMNVSTLELGDSALYLCASSAGQGASNEQFFGPGTRLTVL.